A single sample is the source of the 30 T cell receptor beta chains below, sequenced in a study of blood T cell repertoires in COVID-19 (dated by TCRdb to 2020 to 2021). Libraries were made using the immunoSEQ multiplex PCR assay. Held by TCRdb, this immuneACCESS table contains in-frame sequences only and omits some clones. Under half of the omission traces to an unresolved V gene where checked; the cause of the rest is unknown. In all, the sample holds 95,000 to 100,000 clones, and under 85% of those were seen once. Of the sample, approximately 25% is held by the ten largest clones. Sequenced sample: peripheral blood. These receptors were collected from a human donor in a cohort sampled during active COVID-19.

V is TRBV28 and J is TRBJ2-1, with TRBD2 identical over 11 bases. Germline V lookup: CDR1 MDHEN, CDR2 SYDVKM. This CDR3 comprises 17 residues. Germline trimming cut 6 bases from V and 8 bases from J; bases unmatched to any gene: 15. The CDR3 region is CASSHGLAGTTSHEQFF. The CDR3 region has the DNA TGTGCCAGCAGCCACGGACTAGCGGGCACCACGAGCCATGAGCAGTTCTTC.

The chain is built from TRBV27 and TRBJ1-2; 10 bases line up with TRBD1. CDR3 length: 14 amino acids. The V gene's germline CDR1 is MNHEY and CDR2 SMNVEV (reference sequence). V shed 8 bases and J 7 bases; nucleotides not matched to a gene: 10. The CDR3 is CASRPGDRGFGYTF. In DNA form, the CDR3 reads TGTGCCAGCCGCCCTGGGGACAGGGGCTTTGGCTACACCTTC.

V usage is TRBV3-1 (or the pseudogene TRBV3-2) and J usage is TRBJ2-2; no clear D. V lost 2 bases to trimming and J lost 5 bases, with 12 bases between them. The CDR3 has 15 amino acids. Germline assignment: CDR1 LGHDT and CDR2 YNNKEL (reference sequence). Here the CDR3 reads CASSQTPLGTGELFF. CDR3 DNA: TGTGCCAGCAGCCAAACGCCTCTAGGAACCGGGGAGCTGTTTTTT.

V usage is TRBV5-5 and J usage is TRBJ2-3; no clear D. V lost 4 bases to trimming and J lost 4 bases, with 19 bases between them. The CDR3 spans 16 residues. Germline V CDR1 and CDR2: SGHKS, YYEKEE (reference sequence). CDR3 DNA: TGTGCCAGCAGCAAAACACACGGGTCGGCGGCAGATACGCAGTATTTT. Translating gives CASSKTHGSAADTQYF.

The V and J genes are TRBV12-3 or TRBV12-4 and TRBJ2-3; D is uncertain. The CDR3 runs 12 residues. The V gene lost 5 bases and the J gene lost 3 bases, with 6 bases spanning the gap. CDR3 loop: CASSPRTDTQYF. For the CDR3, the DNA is TGTGCCAGCAGTCCGAGGACAGATACGCAGTATTTT.

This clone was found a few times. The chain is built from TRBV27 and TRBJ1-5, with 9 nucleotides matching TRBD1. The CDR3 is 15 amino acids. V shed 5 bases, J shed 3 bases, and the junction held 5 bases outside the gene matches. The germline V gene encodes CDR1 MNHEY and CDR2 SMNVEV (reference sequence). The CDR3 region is CASSQGTGSNQPQHF. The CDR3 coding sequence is TGTGCCAGCAGTCAAGGGACAGGGTCCAATCAGCCCCAGCATTTT.

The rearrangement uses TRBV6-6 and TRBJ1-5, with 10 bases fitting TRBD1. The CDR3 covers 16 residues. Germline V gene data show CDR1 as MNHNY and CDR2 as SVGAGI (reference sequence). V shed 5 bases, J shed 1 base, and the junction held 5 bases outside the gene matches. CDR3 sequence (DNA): TGTGCCAGCAGTGGAAAGGACAGGGGGAGCAATCAGCCCCAGCATTTT. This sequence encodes CASSGKDRGSNQPQHF.

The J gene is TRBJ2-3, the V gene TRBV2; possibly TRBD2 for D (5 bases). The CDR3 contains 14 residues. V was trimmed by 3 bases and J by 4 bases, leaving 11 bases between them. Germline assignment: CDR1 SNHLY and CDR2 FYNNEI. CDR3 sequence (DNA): TGTGCCAGCAGTGAGTCTAGCTCCGCAGATACGCAGTATTTT. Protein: CASSESSSADTQYF.

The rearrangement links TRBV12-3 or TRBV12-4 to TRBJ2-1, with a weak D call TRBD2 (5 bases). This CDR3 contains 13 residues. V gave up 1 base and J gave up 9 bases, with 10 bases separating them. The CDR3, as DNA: TGTGCCAGCAGTTTAGACTTTCGGGGTGAGCAGTTCTTC. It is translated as CASSLDFRGEQFF.

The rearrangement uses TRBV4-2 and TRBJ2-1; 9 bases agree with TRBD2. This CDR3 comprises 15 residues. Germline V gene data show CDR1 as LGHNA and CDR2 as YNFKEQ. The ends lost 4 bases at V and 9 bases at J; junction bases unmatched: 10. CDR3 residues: CASSRGLAGKSEQFF. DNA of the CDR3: TGTGCCAGCAGCCGGGGGCTAGCGGGAAAGAGTGAGCAGTTCTTC.

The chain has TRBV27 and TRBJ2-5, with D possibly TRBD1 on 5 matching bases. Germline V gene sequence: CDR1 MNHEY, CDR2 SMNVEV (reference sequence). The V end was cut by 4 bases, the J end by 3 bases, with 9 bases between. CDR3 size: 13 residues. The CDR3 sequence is CASSWGSEETQYF. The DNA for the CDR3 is TGTGCCAGCAGTTGGGGCTCGGAAGAGACCCAGTACTTC.

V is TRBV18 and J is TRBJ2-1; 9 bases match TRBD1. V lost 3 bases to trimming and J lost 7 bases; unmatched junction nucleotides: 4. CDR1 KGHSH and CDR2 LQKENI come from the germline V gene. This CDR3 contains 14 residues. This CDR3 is CASSPGQGYNEQFF. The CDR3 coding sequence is TGTGCCAGCTCACCGGGACAGGGTTATAATGAGCAGTTCTTC. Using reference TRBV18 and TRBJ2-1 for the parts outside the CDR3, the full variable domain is NAGVMQNPRHLVRRRGQEARLRCSPMKGHSHVYWYRQLPEEGLKFMVYLQKENIIDESGMPKERFSAEFPKEGPSILRIQQVVRGDSAAYFCASSPGQGYNEQFFGPGTRLTVL.

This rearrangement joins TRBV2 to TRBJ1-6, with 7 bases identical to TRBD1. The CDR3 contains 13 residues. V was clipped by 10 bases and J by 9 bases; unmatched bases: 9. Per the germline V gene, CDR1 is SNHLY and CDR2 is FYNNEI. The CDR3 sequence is CATHGQVSSPLHF. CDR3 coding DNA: TGTGCCACCCACGGACAGGTTTCTTCACCCCTCCACTTT.

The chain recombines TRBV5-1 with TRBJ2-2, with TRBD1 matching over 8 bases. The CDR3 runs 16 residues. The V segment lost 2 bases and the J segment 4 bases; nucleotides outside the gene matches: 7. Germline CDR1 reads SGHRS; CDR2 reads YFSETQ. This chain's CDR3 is CASSFGQGYSTGELFF. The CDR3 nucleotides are TGCGCCAGCAGCTTCGGACAGGGTTATAGCACCGGGGAGCTGTTTTTT.

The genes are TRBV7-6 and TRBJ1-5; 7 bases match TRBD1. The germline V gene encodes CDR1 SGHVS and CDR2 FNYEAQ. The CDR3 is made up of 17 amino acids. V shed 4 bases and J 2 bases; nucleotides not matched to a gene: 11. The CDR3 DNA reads TGTGCCAGCAGCTGGGTGGACAGGTGCGAGGGCAATCAGCCCCAGCATTTT. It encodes CASSWVDRCEGNQPQHF.

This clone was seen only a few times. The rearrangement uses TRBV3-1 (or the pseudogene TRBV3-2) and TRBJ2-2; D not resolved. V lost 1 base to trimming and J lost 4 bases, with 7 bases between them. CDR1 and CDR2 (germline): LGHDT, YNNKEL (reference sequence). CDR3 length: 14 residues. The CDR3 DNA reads TGTGCCAGCAGCCAAGGGCTAGTCACCGGGGAGCTGTTTTTT. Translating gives CASSQGLVTGELFF.

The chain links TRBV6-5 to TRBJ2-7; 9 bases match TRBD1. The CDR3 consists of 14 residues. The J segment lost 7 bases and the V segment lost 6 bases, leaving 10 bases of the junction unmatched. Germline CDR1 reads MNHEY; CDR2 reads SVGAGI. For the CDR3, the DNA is TGTGCCAGCAGACCGGGGACAGGGAGTACAGAGCAGTACTTC. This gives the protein CASRPGTGSTEQYF.

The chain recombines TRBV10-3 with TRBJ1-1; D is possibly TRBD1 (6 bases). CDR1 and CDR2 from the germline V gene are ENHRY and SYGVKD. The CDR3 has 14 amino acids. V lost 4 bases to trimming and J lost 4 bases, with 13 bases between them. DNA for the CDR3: TGTGCCATCAGTGGGCGGGGGGCGAGCACTGAAGCTTTCTTT. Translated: CAISGRGASTEAFF.

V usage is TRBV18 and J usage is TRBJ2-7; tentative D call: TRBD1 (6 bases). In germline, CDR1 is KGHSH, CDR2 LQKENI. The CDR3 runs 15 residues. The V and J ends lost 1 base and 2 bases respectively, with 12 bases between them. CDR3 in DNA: TGTGCCAGCTCACCACAAACAGGGTCCACCTACGAGCAGTACTTC. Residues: CASSPQTGSTYEQYF. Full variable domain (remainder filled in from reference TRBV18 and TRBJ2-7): NAGVMQNPRHLVRRRGQEARLRCSPMKGHSHVYWYRQLPEEGLKFMVYLQKENIIDESGMPKERFSAEFPKEGPSILRIQQVVRGDSAAYFCASSPQTGSTYEQYFGPGTRLTVT.

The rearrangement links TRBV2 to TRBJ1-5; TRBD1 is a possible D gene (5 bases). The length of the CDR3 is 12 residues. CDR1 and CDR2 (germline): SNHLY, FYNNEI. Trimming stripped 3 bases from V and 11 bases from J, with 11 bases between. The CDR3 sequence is CASSDGTPAQHF. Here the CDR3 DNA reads TGTGCCAGCAGTGATGGGACTCCGGCCCAGCATTTT.

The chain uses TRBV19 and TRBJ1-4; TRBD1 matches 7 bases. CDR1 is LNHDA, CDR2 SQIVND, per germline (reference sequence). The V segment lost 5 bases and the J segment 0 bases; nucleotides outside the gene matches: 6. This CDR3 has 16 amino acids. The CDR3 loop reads CASSAGQQPTNEKLFF. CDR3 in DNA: TGTGCCAGTAGTGCGGGACAGCAGCCAACTAATGAAAAACTGTTTTTT.

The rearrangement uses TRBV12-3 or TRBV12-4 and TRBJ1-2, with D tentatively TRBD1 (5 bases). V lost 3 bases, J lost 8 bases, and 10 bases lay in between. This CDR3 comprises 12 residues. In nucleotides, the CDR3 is TGTGCCAGCAGTTTGTTGGACAACGGCTACACCTTC. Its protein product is CASSLLDNGYTF.

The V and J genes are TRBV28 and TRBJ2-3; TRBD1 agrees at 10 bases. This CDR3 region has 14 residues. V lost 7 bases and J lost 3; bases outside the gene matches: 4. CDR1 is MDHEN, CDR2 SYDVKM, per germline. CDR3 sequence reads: CASITGQGTDTQYF. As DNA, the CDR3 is TGTGCCAGCATCACGGGACAGGGGACAGATACGCAGTATTTT.

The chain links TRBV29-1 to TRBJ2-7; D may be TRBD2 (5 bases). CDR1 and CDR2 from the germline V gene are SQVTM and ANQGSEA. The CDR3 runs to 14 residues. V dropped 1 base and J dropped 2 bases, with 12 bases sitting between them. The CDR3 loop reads CSVEAPGSPYEQYF. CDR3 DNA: TGCAGCGTTGAAGCTCCGGGGAGTCCCTACGAGCAGTACTTC.

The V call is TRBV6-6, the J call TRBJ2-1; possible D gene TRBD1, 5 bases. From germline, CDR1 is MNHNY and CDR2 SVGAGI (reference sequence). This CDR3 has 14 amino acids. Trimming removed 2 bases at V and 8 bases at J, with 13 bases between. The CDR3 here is CASSYANLGDEQFF. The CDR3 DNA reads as TGTGCCAGCAGTTACGCAAATTTAGGGGATGAGCAGTTCTTC.

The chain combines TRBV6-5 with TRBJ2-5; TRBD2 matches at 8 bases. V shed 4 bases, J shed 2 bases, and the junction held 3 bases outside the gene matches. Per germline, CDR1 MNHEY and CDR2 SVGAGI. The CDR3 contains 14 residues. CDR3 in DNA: TGTGCCAGCAGTTTACTAGCGGTACAAGAGACCCAGTACTTC. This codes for CASSLLAVQETQYF.

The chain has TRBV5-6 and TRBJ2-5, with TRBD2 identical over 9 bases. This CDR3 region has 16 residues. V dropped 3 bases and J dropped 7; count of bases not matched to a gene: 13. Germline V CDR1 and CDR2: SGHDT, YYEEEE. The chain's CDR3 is CASSSPTSGEYGTQYF. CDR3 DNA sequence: TGTGCCAGCAGCTCCCCGACTAGCGGAGAATATGGGACCCAGTACTTC.

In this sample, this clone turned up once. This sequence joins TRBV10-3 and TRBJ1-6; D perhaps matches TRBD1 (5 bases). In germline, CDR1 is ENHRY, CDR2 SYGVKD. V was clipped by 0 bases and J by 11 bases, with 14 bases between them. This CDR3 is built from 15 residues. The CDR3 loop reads CAISESLLPGAPLHF. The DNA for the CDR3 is TGTGCCATCAGTGAGTCGCTGCTCCCGGGGGCACCCCTCCACTTT.

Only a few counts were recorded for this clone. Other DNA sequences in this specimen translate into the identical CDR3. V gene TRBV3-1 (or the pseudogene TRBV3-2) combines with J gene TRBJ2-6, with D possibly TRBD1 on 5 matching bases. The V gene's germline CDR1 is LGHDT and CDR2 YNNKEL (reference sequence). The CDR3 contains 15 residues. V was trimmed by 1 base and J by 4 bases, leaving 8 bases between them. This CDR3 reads CASSQGRAGANVLTF. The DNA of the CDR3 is TGTGCCAGCAGCCAAGGCAGGGCCGGGGCCAACGTCCTGACTTTC.

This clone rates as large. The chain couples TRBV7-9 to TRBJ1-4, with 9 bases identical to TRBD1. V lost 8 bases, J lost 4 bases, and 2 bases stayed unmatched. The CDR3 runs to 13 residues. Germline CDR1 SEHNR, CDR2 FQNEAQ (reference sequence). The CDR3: CASGGQGNEKLFF. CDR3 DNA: TGTGCCAGCGGGGGACAGGGTAATGAAAAACTGTTTTTT.